This section outlines one T cell receptor beta chain sequence together with its context. It lacks a known antigen. Base quality data are lacking; no much larger clone is found one base away. Library preparation employed the immunoSEQ multiplex PCR assay. For the multiplex PCR, a mixture combining 60 forward primers for TCR Vbeta segments and 13 reverse primers for TCR Jbeta segments was used. The CDR3 region of rearranged TCR beta genes was amplified from genomic DNA by a multiplex PCR assay. The amplified TCR beta libraries were sequenced on the Illumina HiSeq System as 87-base-pair reads. In the paper's pipeline: In a later analysis, about 80 million unique TCR beta chains were counted across the roughly 670 repertoires, and roughly 11 million of these chains were shared by at least two donors. Raw reads were error-corrected and collapsed into unique sequences with a nearest-neighbor algorithm that merged closely related sequences to remove PCR and sequencing errors. Alignment of CDR3 sequences to IMGT reference sequences was used to assign V, D and J gene segments. For a sequence to be retained, at least a six-nucleotide match to both a V gene segment and a J gene segment was required. A rearrangement was called productive if the CDR3 had no stop codons and remained in frame with V and J, and every other rearrangement was called non-productive. Following IMGT convention, CDR3 was defined as the stretch from the second conserved V-encoded cysteine up to the conserved J-encoded phenylalanine. The earlier analysis of 587 of the donors excluded sequences that lacked an unambiguous match to a single V gene segment. An earlier analysis of fewer than 750 of the donors classified V segments as functional when productive rearrangements were above 56.7% and as segregating when the standard deviation between donors was above 5%. To diagnose cytomegalovirus status from the catalog of TCR beta chain sequences, a statistical classification framework was built. In a later analysis, V and J genes were assigned by comparing TCR nucleotide sequences against IMGT/GENE-DB human TR gene sequences. A later analysis assigned CDR3 sequences and most-parsimonious VDJ recombination scenarios with the TCRdist pipeline. In a later analysis, every TCR beta chain was defined by the combination of its CDR3 amino acid sequence and its V-gene family, and reads without a unique V-gene family were dropped. As a way to deal with suspected cross-contamination and a sequencing artifact, a later analysis dropped over 550 nucleotide sequences that were highly shared and had low generation probability. For each public chain, a later analysis derived a clonal expansion index from normalized ranks of inferred template counts within each repertoire. In a later analysis, generation probabilities were computed with a VDJ recombination model fitted to out-of-frame rearrangements, and the resulting probabilities were checked against IGoR. A later analysis scored TCR-TCR, TCR-HLA and TCR-CMV co-occurrence with hypergeometric tests, applying a repertoire-size bias correction to TCR pairs. To estimate false discovery rates, a later analysis permuted the HLA or CMV assignments 20 times. In a later analysis, co-occurring TCRs were grouped with DBSCAN, and TCRdist sequence similarity was added when clustering was performed within HLA-allele-positive subsets. Repertoires with fewer than 30,000 or more than 120,000 public chains, plus five repertoires with anomalous nucleotide sharing, were excluded from co-occurrence clustering. TCRdb holds this immuneACCESS table with in-frame rearrangements only. Some clones are missing; in checked studies, unresolved V genes explain under half, and the rest has no known cause. V and J calls and clone size come straight from that table; D and trimming were deduced from the DNA. This sample is represented by some 150,000 clones; about 80% of them were singletons. Of the sample, about 0.62% falls within the top ten clones.

The data derive from a study of cytomegalovirus exposure and HLA in healthy donors (dated by TCRdb to the late 2010s). Regarding the study in general: According to an earlier analysis of 587 of the donors, about 179 million T cells yielded 95 million to 140 million unique TCR beta sequences and about 300 Gb of sequence data. An early release that covered roughly 600 HLA-typed donors contained approximately 300 gigabases of sequencing data and 75 million to 100 million unique TCR sequences. Of the 300 to 500 genotyped donors, more than 75% were placed in the genetic ancestry cluster associated with self-reported Caucasian donors. The study aimed to test whether signatures of past pathogen exposure could be identified by cataloging public T cell receptors. The study profiled the T cell repertoires of hundreds of subjects by immunosequencing and related them to cytomegalovirus serostatus. A separate validation cohort of 100 to 150 different subjects was used in addition to the 666-subject first cohort. To predict cytomegalovirus infection status, the study combined high-throughput TCR immunosequencing, statistical association of individual TCRs with disease status, and machine learning. In a later analysis, previously published TCR beta repertoires from more than 500 donors were re-analyzed and high-resolution HLA genotyping was added so that TCR occurrence patterns could be studied. The later analysis used no new phenotypic data to find candidate immune exposures, relying instead on TCR beta sequences and their occurrence across donors. An earlier analysis of around 640 of the donors used high-throughput TCR beta sequencing to judge whether each TCR beta V gene segment behaved as functional or pseudogenic. Donor age, sex, ethnicity and CMV serostatus were collected together with the repertoire data. In a later genetic analysis, genome-wide SNP genotypes for about 60% of the 666 donors were used, and that subset was treated as a discovery cohort. All discovery cohort repertoires had been generated on a single sequencing platform. Class I and class II HLA loci were covered by the typing at four-digit resolution. Typing coverage differed by locus: A, B, C, DRB1 and DQB1 were typed in about 629-630 donors, DQA1 in about 510, DPA1 in nearly 610, and DPB1 in just under 490. Because of strong linkage in the cohort, five DR-DQ haplotypes were treated as single units for association and clustering. Among about 370 genotyped donors of the cohort, an average of approximately 200,000 unique TCR beta nucleotide sequences was sequenced per donor, of which roughly 18% were non-productive.

In total, approximately 700 healthy bone marrow donors made up the cohort. Cohort members were all nominally healthy when sampled, although unrecorded immune exposures were likely present. The donor tested CMV seronegative, placing the donor among the 352 seronegative members of the cohort. Every donor gave a peripheral blood sample, and the peripheral blood mononuclear cells from that sample were used for TCR beta sequencing. The Qiagen DNeasy Blood Extraction Kit was used to extract genomic DNA from the blood cell samples. The CDR3, from cysteine to phenylalanine, totals 14 residues. The kept DNA is CDR3 alone, 42 bases in frame from the first base. CDR1 and CDR2 are drawn from the germline V gene: SGHAT, FQNNGV. The V end gives up 2 bases and the J end 7 bases, leaving 4 bases in the junction not matched to a gene. Overall study outcomes, separate from this receptor: In a later analysis, several top co-occurrence clusters were reported to appear linked to parvovirus B19, influenza, CMV and Epstein-Barr virus. The authors suggested that the approach could potentially be generalized to other disease states and immunological phenotypes. Some IMGT-functional V segments, including TRBV6-2 and TRBV6-3, could not be told apart with the 87-base-pair reads, so those segments were excluded. Roughly uniform sequencing depth across donors was assumed in presence/absence analyses, although this assumption may not hold. Compared with equally common non-associated chains, HLA-associated TCR beta chains in a later analysis were more clonally expanded and had lower generation probabilities. Most TCR sequences were seen in very few donors, while some public TCRs were found in many individuals. Broadly in line with IMGT annotations, most TCR beta V segments showed up in productive rearrangements about 87% or about 30% of the time in an earlier analysis of roughly 590 of the donors. Because counts were too low, 15 or so rarely observed V segments, including chromosome 9 orphons, were excluded from the earlier analysis of 587 of the donors. According to a later genetic analysis, donors in an Asian-associated ancestry cluster had fewer N-insertions in productive TCRs than the roughly 670-donor mean. A later genetic analysis associated a missense DCLRE1C variant with V-gene and J-gene trimming of TCR beta chains, and an independent cohort replicated the association. In this cohort, only TCR beta chains were sequenced, and detectable features were limited by the absence of alpha or paired-chain data. Because some donors lacked HLA typing at each locus, the association tests relied only on the typed subset. Correlated functional status among segregating V segments might reflect linkage disequilibrium, but an unknown experimental factor could not be ruled out. A later analysis found that most CMV-associated TCR beta chains appeared HLA-restricted, with HLA associations seemingly driven largely by CMV exposure. The classifier was reported to diagnose cytomegalovirus status with high specificity and sensitivity in both the original and validation cohorts. In the study, 150 to 200 TCR beta chains were listed as associated with cytomegalovirus. Specific HLA alleles were associated with more than 15,000 TCR beta sequences at a false discovery rate of 0.05 in a later analysis. A later analysis found that TCR association rates varied across HLA loci, with DRB1 alleles showing the most associated TCRs and HLA-C alleles the fewest. When HLA alleles, especially DR and DQ, strongly co-occurred, TCR associations were difficult to assign to individual alleles. A further reported finding was that TCR beta sequences accurately predicted the HLA-A and HLA-B alleles for most subjects in the first cohort. In vitro tests confirmed that a few of the cytomegalovirus-associated TCR beta chains recognize cytomegalovirus antigens. The sequencing pipeline was judged likely to have produced a cluster of highly shared sequence variants as a technical artifact. The only immune exposure information available for the cohort was CMV serostatus.

The chain is assembled from TRBV11-2 and TRBJ2-7; TRBD1 agrees with 11 junctional bases. The TCR originated in a male donor in good health and CMV-seronegative. Sequencing used PBMCs. The DNA sequence follows: TGTGCCAGCAGCTTATCGGACAGGGGGCTTGAGCAGTACTTC. Translated, it reads CASSLSDRGLEQYF.